This T cell receptor (beta chain) was captured by sequencing in a study of cytomegalovirus exposure and HLA in healthy donors. Study outcomes and limitations: TRBV6-2, TRBV6-3 and some other V segments were unresolvable in 87-base-pair reads. It was assumed in the presence/absence analyses that sequencing depth was roughly uniform across donors. When a later analysis was performed, an Asian-associated ancestry cluster reportedly had fewer N-insertions than the roughly 640-donor mean.

As to this clone: Its antigen is unidentified.

Primers included in the PCR were 60 Vbeta and 13 Jbeta primers. Clones were read by immunoSEQ multiplex PCR, and TCRdb kept only the in-frame ones, dropping some. The sample has around 200,000 clones; 60% to 80% are singletons. From germline, CDR1 is SGHRS and CDR2 YFSETQ. This CDR3 spans 17 amino acids. The sequence was collected from a man aged 18 to 35 in good health and CMV-seronegative. The sample was PBMCs. This chain uses TRBV5-1 with TRBJ2-5, with TRBD2 matching 8 bases. The J call is in doubt because the DNA end fits TRBJ2-7 better. CDR3 DNA: TGCGCCAGCAGCTTGGCCTGGTCGGGAGGGAGCTCCTACGAGCAGTACTTC. Its translation is CASSLAWSGGSSYEQYF.